The entry below describes one TCR beta chain. The antigen remains undetermined. The sample is drawn from a study of blood T cells in healthy people across ages. Points from the study as a whole: Investigators treated diversity estimates from one million T cells as underestimates.

The second PCR ran about 6 to 11 cycles with a sample-barcoded 5' primer and J-beta primers. In TCRdb, the 5' RACE reads were re-called with MiXCR into one record per CDR3 protein. The sample holds approximately 1.5 million distinct CDR3 sequences, around 36% seen once. This sequence originates from a woman aged 25-40 years in good health. Sequences were obtained from blood.

In nucleotides, the CDR3 is TGTGCCAGCAGTCTCCAAACCCGACTAGCGGGAGTCCCTGGGCCGAACACCGGGGAGCTGTTTTTT. Translation: CASSLQTRLAGVPGPNTGELFF. This chain uses TRBV27 with TRBJ2-2, with 12 nucleotides matching TRBD2. Germline CDR1 is MNHEY and CDR2 is SMNVEV (reference sequence). J was trimmed by 0 bases and V by 5 bases; bases with no gene match: 19. There are 22 residues in the CDR3.